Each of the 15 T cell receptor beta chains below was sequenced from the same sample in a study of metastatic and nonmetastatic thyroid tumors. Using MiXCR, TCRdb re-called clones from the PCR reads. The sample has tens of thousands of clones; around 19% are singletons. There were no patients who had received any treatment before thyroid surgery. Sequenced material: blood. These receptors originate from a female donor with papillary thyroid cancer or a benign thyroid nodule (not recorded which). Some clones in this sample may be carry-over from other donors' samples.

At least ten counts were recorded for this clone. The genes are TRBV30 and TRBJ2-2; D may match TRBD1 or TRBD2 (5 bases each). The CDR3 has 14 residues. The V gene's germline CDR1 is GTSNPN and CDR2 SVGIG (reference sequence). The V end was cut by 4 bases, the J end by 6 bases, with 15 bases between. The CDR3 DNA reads TGTGCCTGGAATCGGCAGGGAGTGGCCGGGGAGCTGTTTTTT. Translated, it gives CAWNRQGVAGELFF.

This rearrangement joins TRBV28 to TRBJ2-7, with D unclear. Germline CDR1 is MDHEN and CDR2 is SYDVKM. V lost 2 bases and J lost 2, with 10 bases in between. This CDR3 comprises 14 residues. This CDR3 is CASSLHGRAYEQYV. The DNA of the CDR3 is TGTGCCAGCAGTTTACATGGCAGAGCCTACGAGCAGTACGTC.

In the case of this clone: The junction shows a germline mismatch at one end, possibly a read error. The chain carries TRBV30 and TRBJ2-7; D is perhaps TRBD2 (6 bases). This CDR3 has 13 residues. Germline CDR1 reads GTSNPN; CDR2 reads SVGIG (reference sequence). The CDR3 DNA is TGCGCCTGGACCAGGGAGGTCTCCTACGAGCAGTACTTC. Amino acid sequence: CAWTREVSYEQYF.

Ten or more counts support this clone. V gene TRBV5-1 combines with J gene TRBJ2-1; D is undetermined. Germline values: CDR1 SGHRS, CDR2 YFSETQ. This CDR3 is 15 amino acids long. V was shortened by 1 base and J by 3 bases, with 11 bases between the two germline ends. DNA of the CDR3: TGCGCCAGCAGCTTGCAAGGTCAAAACTACAATGAGCAGTTCTTC. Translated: CASSLQGQNYNEQFF.

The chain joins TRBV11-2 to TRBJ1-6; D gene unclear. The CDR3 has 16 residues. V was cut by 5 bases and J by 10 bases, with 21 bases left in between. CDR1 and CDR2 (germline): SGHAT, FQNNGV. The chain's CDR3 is CASSRGSQRVSSPLHF. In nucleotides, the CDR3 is TGTGCCAGCAGCCGGGGTAGCCAGCGAGTAAGCTCACCCCTCCACTTT.

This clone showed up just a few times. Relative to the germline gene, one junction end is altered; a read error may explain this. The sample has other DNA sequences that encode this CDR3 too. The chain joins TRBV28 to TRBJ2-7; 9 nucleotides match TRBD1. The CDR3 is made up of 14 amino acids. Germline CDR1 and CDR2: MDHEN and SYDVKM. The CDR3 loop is CASSWTGAGYEQYF. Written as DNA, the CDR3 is TGTGCCAGTAGTTGGACAGGGGCAGGGTACGAACAGTACTTC.

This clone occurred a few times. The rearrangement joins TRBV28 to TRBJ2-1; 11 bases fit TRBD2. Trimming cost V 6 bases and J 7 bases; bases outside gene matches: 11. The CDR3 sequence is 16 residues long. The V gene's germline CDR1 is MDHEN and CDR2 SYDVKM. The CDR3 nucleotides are TGTGCCAGCAGACAACTAGCGGGAGAACTGCAGAATGAGCAGTTCTTC. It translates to CASRQLAGELQNEQFF.

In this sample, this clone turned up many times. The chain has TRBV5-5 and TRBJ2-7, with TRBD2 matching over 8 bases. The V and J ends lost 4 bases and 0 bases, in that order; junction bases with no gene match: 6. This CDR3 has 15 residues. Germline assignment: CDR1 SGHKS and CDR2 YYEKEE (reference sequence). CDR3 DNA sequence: TGTGCCAGCAGCCTCACTAGCGGCCCCTCCTACGAGCAGTACTTC. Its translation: CASSLTSGPSYEQYF.

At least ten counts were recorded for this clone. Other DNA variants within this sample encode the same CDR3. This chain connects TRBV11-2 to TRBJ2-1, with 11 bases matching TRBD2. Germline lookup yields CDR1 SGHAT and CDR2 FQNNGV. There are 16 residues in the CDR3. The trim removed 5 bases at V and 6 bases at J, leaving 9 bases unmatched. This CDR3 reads CASSARTSGYINEQFF. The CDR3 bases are TGTGCCAGCAGCGCCCGGACTAGCGGGTATATCAATGAGCAGTTCTTC. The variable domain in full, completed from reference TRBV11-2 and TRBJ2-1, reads EAGVAQSPRYKIIEKRQSVAFWCNPISGHATLYWYQQILGQGPKLLIQFQNNGVVDDSQLPKDRFSAERLKGVDSTLKIQPAKLEDSAVYLCASSARTSGYINEQFFGPGTRLTVL.

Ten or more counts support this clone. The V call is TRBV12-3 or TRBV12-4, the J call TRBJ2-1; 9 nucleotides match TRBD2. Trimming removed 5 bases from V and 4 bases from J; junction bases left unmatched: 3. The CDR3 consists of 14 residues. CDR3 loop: CASSRLADYNEQFF. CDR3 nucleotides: TGTGCCAGCAGTCGACTAGCGGATTACAATGAGCAGTTCTTC.

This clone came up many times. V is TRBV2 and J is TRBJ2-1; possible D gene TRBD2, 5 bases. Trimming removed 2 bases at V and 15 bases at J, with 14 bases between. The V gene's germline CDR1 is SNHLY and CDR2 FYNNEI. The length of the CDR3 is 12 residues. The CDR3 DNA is TGTGCCAGCAGTGAATATGCTGGAGGAAGGTTCTTC. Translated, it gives CASSEYAGGRFF. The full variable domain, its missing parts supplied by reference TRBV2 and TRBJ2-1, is EPEVTQTPSHQVTQMGQEVILRCVPISNHLYFYWYRQILGQKVEFLVSFYNNEISEKSEIFDDQFSVERPDGSNFTLKIRSTKLEDSAMYFCASSEYAGGRFFGPGTRLTVL.

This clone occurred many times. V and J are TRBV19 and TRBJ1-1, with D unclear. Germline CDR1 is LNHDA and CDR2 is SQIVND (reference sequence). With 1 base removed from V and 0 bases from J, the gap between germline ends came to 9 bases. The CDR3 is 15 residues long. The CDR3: CASSIAPVMNTEAFF. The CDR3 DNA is TGTGCCAGTAGTATAGCTCCCGTTATGAACACTGAAGCTTTCTTT.

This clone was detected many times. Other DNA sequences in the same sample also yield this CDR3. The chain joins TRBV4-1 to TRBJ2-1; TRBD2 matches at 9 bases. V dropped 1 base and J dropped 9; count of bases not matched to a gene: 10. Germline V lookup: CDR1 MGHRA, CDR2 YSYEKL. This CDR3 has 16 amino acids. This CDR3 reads CASSQGLPGLASEQFF. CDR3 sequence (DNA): TGCGCCAGCAGCCAAGGTCTACCGGGACTAGCTTCTGAGCAGTTCTTC.

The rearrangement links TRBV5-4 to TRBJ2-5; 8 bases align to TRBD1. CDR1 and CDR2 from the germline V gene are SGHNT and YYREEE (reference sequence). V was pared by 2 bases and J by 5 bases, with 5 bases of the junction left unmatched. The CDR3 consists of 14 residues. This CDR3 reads CASSLQGVGETQYF. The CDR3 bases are TGTGCCAGCAGCTTACAGGGGGTCGGGGAGACCCAGTACTTC.

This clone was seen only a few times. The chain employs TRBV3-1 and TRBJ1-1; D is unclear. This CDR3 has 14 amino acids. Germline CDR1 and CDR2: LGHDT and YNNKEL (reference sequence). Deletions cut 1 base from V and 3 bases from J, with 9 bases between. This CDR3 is CASSQVPGYTEAFF. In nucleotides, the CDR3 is TGTGCCAGCAGCCAAGTTCCGGGGTACACTGAAGCTTTCTTT.